Sequencing of this T cell receptor beta chain was carried out in a study of shared clonotypes between healthy human individuals. Study results and caveats: Clonotypes not shared had lower generation probabilities than those common to all four donors. Around 4.7% was the fraction of naive CD4 clonotypes found shared across a few donors. Sampling covered nothing but blood. Tissue TCR repertoires likely differ from those found in blood. Incompleteness in sorted-subset sequencing, despite large depth, was shown by rarefaction.

Positively selected for CCR7, the CD45RO-negative cells used as naive CD8 cells excluded terminally differentiated effector memory CD45RA+ cells. Only in-frame clones appear in the TCRdb table, and some are missing; sequencing was by immunoSEQ multiplex PCR. The sample yields roughly 590,000 clones, less than 97% seen once. A remark on this clone: The antigen is undetermined.

CDR3 length: 15 amino acids. Germline lookup yields CDR1 PRHDT and CDR2 FYEKMQ (reference sequence). V was cut by 5 bases and J by 0 bases, with 12 bases left in between. Sequencing used naive CD8+ T cells sorted from blood. The chain joins TRBV13 to TRBJ2-3, with D perhaps matching TRBD2 (6 bases). This TCR was sampled from a woman aged 25 to 45 in good health. As DNA, the CDR3 is TGTGCCAGCAGCCCCCGGAGGGCTAGCACAGATACGCAGTATTTT. Its translation is CASSPRRASTDTQYF.